Included here is one TCR beta chain sequence, with context. The sample is drawn from a study of response to subunit inactivated influenza vaccine. Germline V gene lookup returns CDR1 MNHEY and CDR2 SMNVEV (reference sequence). This CDR3 comprises 17 residues. V lost 5 bases, J lost 7 bases, and 23 bases lay in between. TCRdb re-called the RT-PCR reads through MiXCR, storing one row per CDR3 protein. The sample carries about 480,000 distinct CDR3 sequences, 13% recorded once. The origin of this receptor is a man aged 45-65 years who received an inactivated influenza vaccine. The rearrangement links TRBV27 to TRBJ1-4; tentatively, D is TRBD1 (5 bases). This specimen was PBMCs from blood, taken 35 to 45 days after vaccination. CDR3 loop: CASSPRRGLRSVEKLFF. CDR3 DNA sequence: TGTGCCAGCAGTCCCCGGAGGGGCCTGAGGTCGGTTGAAAAACTGTTTTTT.